These T cell receptor beta chains were read from a single sample in a study of graft-versus-host responses after intestinal transplantation. Measured with immunoSEQ multiplex PCR; TCRdb has only the in-frame clones, and not every one. The data contain roughly 110,000 clones, roughly 87% of them singletons. The antigens of these receptors remain unknown. The sample here was unstimulated CD4+ T cells sorted from spleen or lymph node cells, taken before transplant. These receptors came from a human donor who was the organ donor for an intestinal transplant. CDR3s include the opening cysteine and the closing phenylalanine or tryptophan. The D gene is left open where the match is weak. Not every row has a clone size; where given, it reads once, few, many or a size class.

clone_size | j_call | d_call | v_call | cdr3_aa | cdr3_nt
. | TRBJ1-1 | . | TRBV5-1 | CASRATGPEAFF | TGCGCCAGCAGGGCTACAGGGCCTGAAGCTTTCTTT
. | TRBJ1-6 | . | TRBV6-5 | CASSYRGQAYNSPLHF | TGTGCCAGCAGTTACCGCGGGCAGGCCTATAATTCACCCCTCCACTTT
few | TRBJ1-3 | . | TRBV6-1 | CASSGSPLSSGNTIYF | TGTGCCAGCAGTGGCTCCCCGTTGTCCTCTGGAAACACCATATATTTT
. | TRBJ2-3 | . | TRBV18 | CASSPPSTDTQYF | TGTGCCAGCTCACCGCCCTCCACAGATACGCAGTATTTT
. | TRBJ1-5 | . | TRBV19 | CASSPPRDQPQHF | TGTGCCAGTAGTCCGCCCAGGGATCAGCCCCAGCATTTT
. | TRBJ2-3 | TRBD2 | TRBV4-1 | CASSRSSGGAVDTQYF | TGCGCCAGCAGCCGTTCTAGCGGGGGGGCCGTCGATACGCAGTATTTT
. | TRBJ2-6 | . | TRBV28 | CASSSFGRGRSGANVLTF | TGTGCCAGCAGCTCCTTCGGCAGGGGGAGGTCTGGGGCCAACGTCCTGACTTTC
. | TRBJ2-7 | . | TRBV6-6 | CASSYGRDNEQYF | TGTGCCAGCAGTTATGGTCGGGATAACGAGCAGTACTTC
. | TRBJ2-7 | TRBD1 | TRBV6-5 | CASSRRQGDYEQYF | TGTGCCAGCAGTCGACGACAGGGCGACTACGAGCAGTACTTC
. | TRBJ2-3 | . | TRBV6-1 | CASSENGDTQYF | TGTGCCAGCAGTGAAAACGGTGATACGCAGTATTTT
. | TRBJ2-7 | TRBD1 | TRBV6-6 | CASSPGTGGDEQYF | TGTGCCAGCAGTCCCGGGACAGGGGGCGATGAGCAGTACTTC
. | TRBJ1-3 | . | TRBV5-5 | CASSLEDQLSGNTIYF | TGTGCCAGCAGCTTGGAGGATCAGCTTTCTGGAAACACCATATATTTT
. | TRBJ2-6 | TRBD1 | TRBV28 | CASSLRQGAGANVLTF | TGTGCCAGCAGTTTAAGACAGGGGGCTGGGGCCAACGTCCTGACTTTC
. | TRBJ1-1 | . | TRBV11-3 | CASSYTETNTEAFF | TGTGCCAGCAGCTATACAGAGACGAACACTGAAGCTTTCTTT
. | TRBJ2-2 | . | TRBV5-5 | CASSSGLNTGELFF | TGTGCCAGCAGCTCTGGGCTCAACACCGGGGAGCTGTTTTTT
. | TRBJ1-4 | . | TRBV27 | CASRNTGNEKLFF | TGTGCCAGCAGGAATACAGGGAATGAAAAACTGTTTTTT
. | TRBJ2-5 | TRBD1 | TRBV7-9 | CASSRQGAGETQYF | TGTGCCAGCAGCAGACAGGGGGCAGGGGAGACCCAGTACTTC
. | TRBJ2-7 | . | TRBV7-3 | CASSLGLGGQGYEQYF | TGTGCCAGCAGCTTAGGGCTCGGGGGGCAGGGCTACGAGCAGTACTTC
. | TRBJ1-5 | . | TRBV19 | CASGTGTDQPQHF | TGTGCCAGTGGAACAGGGACCGATCAGCCCCAGCATTTT
. | TRBJ2-5 | . | TRBV9 | CASSVAPGPEETQYF | TGTGCCAGCAGCGTAGCCCCGGGTCCGGAGGAGACCCAGTACTTC
. | TRBJ1-2 | . | TRBV21-1 | CASSKVVGDPNYGYTF | TGTGCCAGCAGCAAAGTTGTAGGCGATCCAAACTATGGCTACACCTTC
once | TRBJ2-7 | . | TRBV7-9 | CASSQTGPSYEQYF | TGTGCCAGCAGTCAAACCGGACCATCCTACGAGCAGTACTTC
. | TRBJ2-2 | . | TRBV11-2 | CASSPGIPGELFF | TGTGCCAGCAGCCCAGGGATTCCCGGGGAGCTGTTTTTT
. | TRBJ2-5 | . | TRBV12-5 | CASGLPGRGQETQHF | TGTGCTAGTGGTTTACCCGGGAGAGGCCAAGAGACCCAGCACTTC
. | TRBJ1-1 | . | TRBV5-1 | CASSSGLQNTEAFF | TGCGCCAGCAGCTCGGGACTCCAGAACACTGAAGCTTTCTTT
few | TRBJ2-1 | TRBD2 | TRBV18 | CASSPSGRGYNEQFF | TGTGCCAGCTCACCCTCCGGGAGGGGCTACAATGAGCAGTTCTTC
. | TRBJ1-5 | . | TRBV6-5 | CASSYGQTNQPQHF | TGTGCCAGCAGTTACGGACAGACCAATCAGCCCCAGCATTTT
. | TRBJ2-5 | TRBD2 | TRBV5-1 | CASSLVASGGAETQYF | TGCGCCAGCAGCTTGGTAGCTAGCGGAGGTGCGGAGACCCAGTACTTC
. | TRBJ2-2 | TRBD2 | TRBV29-1 | CSAAVRGLAGGQNTGELFF | TGCAGCGCCGCCGTACGGGGCCTAGCGGGGGGCCAGAACACCGGGGAGCTGTTTTTT
once | TRBJ2-1 | TRBD1 | TRBV5-4 | CASSLGTGRYNEQFF | TGTGCCAGCAGCTTGGGGACAGGGCGATACAATGAGCAGTTCTTC
. | TRBJ2-1 | TRBD1 | TRBV5-1 | CASGQGIEQFF | TGCGCCAGCGGACAGGGGATTGAGCAGTTCTTC
. | TRBJ2-7 | . | TRBV6-5 | CASRGGRVYGEQYF | TGTGCCAGCAGGGGGGGACGGGTCTATGGCGAGCAGTACTTC
. | TRBJ1-3 | . | TRBV7-9 | CASSTAGVSGNTIYF | TGTGCCAGCAGCACGGCAGGAGTCTCTGGAAACACCATATATTTT
. | TRBJ2-5 | . | TRBV5-6 | CASSLKQGWETQYF | TGTGCCAGCAGCTTGAAACAGGGCTGGGAGACCCAGTACTTC
. | TRBJ2-1 | TRBD2 | TRBV6-5 | CASRTSGYNEQFF | TGTGCCAGCAGGACTAGCGGATACAATGAGCAGTTCTTC
. | TRBJ2-7 | TRBD1 | TRBV2 | CASSDRGQRKYF | TGTGCCAGCAGTGACAGGGGGCAGAGAAAGTACTTC
. | TRBJ2-7 | TRBD2 | TRBV5-3 | CARSSWAGAPSGTETYEQYF | TGTGCCAGAAGCTCTTGGGCGGGAGCACCGTCCGGGACGGAGACCTACGAGCAGTACTTC
. | TRBJ1-2 | . | TRBV6-9 | CATQDGNNYGYTF | TGTGCCACTCAGGATGGGAATAACTATGGCTACACCTTC
. | TRBJ2-4 | . | TRBV9 | CASSPPIQGGVQYF | TGTGCCAGCAGCCCACCCATCCAGGGGGGAGTGCAGTACTTC
. | TRBJ1-5 | . | TRBV6-1 | CASSEVRGAQGNQPQHF | TGTGCCAGCAGTGAAGTCCGCGGGGCTCAGGGCAATCAGCCCCAGCATTTT
. | TRBJ1-2 | . | TRBV28 | CASSFGGELYGYTF | TGTGCCAGCAGTTTTGGTGGGGAGTTGTATGGCTACACCTTC
once | TRBJ2-2 | . | TRBV4-1 | CASSQVGAPIGTGELFF | TGCGCCAGCAGCCAAGTTGGGGCCCCAATAGGGACCGGGGAGCTGTTTTTT
. | TRBJ1-1 | . | TRBV6-6 | CASSRRGTEAFF | TGTGCCAGCAGCCGGCGGGGGACTGAAGCTTTCTTT
. | TRBJ1-2 | . | TRBV5-4 | CASSLGGAGVYGYTF | TGTGCCAGCAGTTTGGGAGGTGCAGGGGTCTATGGCTACACCTTC
. | TRBJ2-3 | TRBD2 | TRBV27 | CASSSRLAGAVDTQYF | TGTGCCAGCAGTAGTAGACTAGCGGGAGCGGTAGATACGCAGTATTTT
. | TRBJ1-2 | TRBD1 | TRBV6-5 | CASSYSGQGGYGYTF | TGTGCCAGCAGTTACTCCGGACAGGGAGGATATGGCTACACCTTC
. | TRBJ2-2 | . | TRBV19 | CASSIERAGRDTGELFF | TGTGCCAGTAGTATAGAGCGAGCGGGCAGGGACACCGGGGAGCTGTTTTTT
. | TRBJ2-7 | TRBD2 | TRBV11-2 | CASTLTSATYEQYF | TGTGCCAGCACCCTGACTAGCGCAACCTACGAGCAGTACTTC
. | TRBJ2-7 | TRBD2 | TRBV5-1 | CASSSRSGGLTYEQYF | TGCGCCAGCAGCTCTCGATCGGGGGGGCTGACCTACGAGCAGTACTTC
. | TRBJ2-3 | . | TRBV7-2 | CASSLMTSGDTQYF | TGTGCCAGCAGCTTAATGACTAGTGGAGATACGCAGTATTTT
. | TRBJ1-1 | TRBD1 | TRBV19 | CASSMRTGGNTEAFF | TGTGCCAGTAGTATGAGGACAGGGGGGAACACTGAAGCTTTCTTT
. | TRBJ1-5 | TRBD1 | TRBV19 | CASRGQATLNQPQHF | TGTGCCAGTAGAGGACAGGCAACTCTAAATCAGCCCCAGCATTTT
. | TRBJ1-4 | TRBD1 | TRBV5-6 | CASSYRQGGEKLFF | TGTGCCAGCAGCTACCGACAGGGTGGGGAAAAACTGTTTTTT
. | TRBJ1-1 | . | TRBV5-1 | CASSLWGQGTNTEAFF | TGCGCCAGCAGCTTGTGGGGGCAGGGGACGAACACTGAAGCTTTCTTT